These 13 T cell receptor beta chains came from one sample sequenced in a study of T cell repertoires in cytomegalovirus infection (dated by TCRdb to 2018 to 2020). What the treatment or condition label conveys for this sample: in vitro stimulation with specific CMV peptide epitopes to enrich CMV-specific T cells. Sequenced on an Illumina HiSeq 1500. Clones were called with MiXCR by TCRdb after fastp trimmed the public reads at Q25, and only in-frame beta chains were retained. Entries are consolidated by CDR3 protein sequence, retaining the most common genes and DNA. For this sample there are around 800,000 distinct CDR3 sequences; 32% appear just once. The ten biggest clones cover 9.5% to 15% of the sample. The antigens of these receptors remain unknown. Here the sequenced sample was cultured CD8+ T cells from PBMCs, taken from culture after CMV antigen stimulation. These receptors all come from a human donor in good health (CMV status not recorded). Some clones in this sample may be carry-over from other donors' samples.

This clonotype was seen once. The chain joins TRBV7-3 to TRBJ1-1; 7 nucleotides match TRBD1. There are 13 residues in the CDR3. Germline CDR1 and CDR2: SGHTA and FQGTGA. Trimming cost V 3 bases and J 8 bases; bases outside gene matches: 6. The CDR3 loop reads CASSFSQGWEAFF. CDR3 nucleotide sequence: TGTGCCAGCAGCTTCTCACAGGGGTGGGAAGCTTTCTTT.

This clonotype was seen repeatedly, ten times or more. The chain recombines TRBV7-2 with TRBJ2-3, with D uncertain. The CDR3 spans 15 residues. V gave up 2 bases and J gave up 5 bases, with 14 bases separating them. Germline assignment: CDR1 SGHTA and CDR2 FQGNSA. CDR3 in amino acids: CASSLRKRVIDTQYF. The CDR3 DNA follows: TGTGCCAGCAGCTTAAGGAAGCGCGTTATAGATACGCAGTATTTT. Combining the CDR3 with reference TRBV7-2 and TRBJ2-3 gives the whole variable domain GAGVSQSPSNKVTEKGKDVELRCDPISGHTALYWYRQSLGQGLEFLIYFQGNSAPDKSGLPSDRFSAERTGGSVSTLTIQRTQQEDSAVYLCASSLRKRVIDTQYFGPGTRLTVL.

A few counts support this clonotype. The rearrangement uses TRBV6-1 and TRBJ2-1; D is unresolved. The germline V and J ends were trimmed by 6 bases and 8 bases, with 17 bases remaining between them. The CDR3 covers 14 residues. CDR1 and CDR2 (germline): MNHNS, SASEGT. The CDR3 reads CASRVPPSQHEQFF. The DNA for the CDR3 is TGTGCCAGCAGGGTCCCACCCTCGCAGCATGAGCAGTTCTTC.

This clonotype appeared many times. The rearrangement joins TRBV7-2 to TRBJ2-1, with D unclear. The CDR3 loop spans 16 amino acids. From germline, CDR1 is SGHTA and CDR2 FQGNSA. Trimming pared 5 bases from V and 3 bases from J, leaving 17 bases between. The CDR3 here is CASSASRTEYYNEQFF. The DNA for the CDR3 is TGTGCCAGCAGCGCCTCGCGGACGGAATACTACAATGAGCAGTTCTTC.

This clonotype was found a few times. The chain couples TRBV7-6 to TRBJ2-2; TRBD1 or TRBD2 may be the D gene (7 bases each). The V and J ends lost 4 bases and 7 bases respectively, with 16 bases between them. The CDR3 has 15 residues. In germline, CDR1 is SGHVS, CDR2 FNYEAQ. Written as DNA, the CDR3 is TGTGCCAGCAGCTGGCTTCAGGGGGGGAGCGGGGAGCTGTTTTTT. Translated: CASSWLQGGSGELFF.

This clonotype was seen many times. The chain joins TRBV19 to TRBJ1-2, with D unclear. Trimming removed 8 bases from V and 8 bases from J, with 18 bases in between. Germline values: CDR1 LNHDA, CDR2 SQIVND (reference sequence). The CDR3 has 13 residues. CDR3 protein: CASSPRAAGGYTF. CDR3 DNA sequence: TGTGCCAGTTCCCCTAGAGCCGCAGGCGGCTACACCTTC.

The chain has TRBV20-1 and TRBJ1-3; D gene ambiguous. Trimming removed 0 bases at V and 0 bases at J, with 12 bases between. The CDR3 runs 16 residues. Germline V gene lookup returns CDR1 DFQATT and CDR2 SNEGSKA (reference sequence). For the CDR3, the DNA is TGCAGTGCTAGAGATCGAGAGAGGGTCTCTGGAAACACCATATATTTT. This translates into CSARDRERVSGNTIYF.

This clonotype was counted only a few times. As DNA, the CDR3 is TGTGCCATGGGTCCGGGGAACACTGAAGCTTTCTTT. Encoded protein: CAMGPGNTEAFF. The chain recombines TRBV10-3 with TRBJ1-1; D not resolved. The CDR3 has 12 residues. CDR1 is ENHRY, CDR2 SYGVKD, per germline. With 9 bases removed from V and 1 base from J, the gap between germline ends came to 9 bases.

This clonotype was found once. The chain has TRBV15 and TRBJ1-2; D unclear. CDR1 LNHNV and CDR2 YYDKDF come from the germline V gene (reference sequence). The CDR3 has 12 residues. Between the trimmed V and J ends, which lost 3 bases and 8 bases, there was a span of 10 bases. The CDR3 DNA reads as TGTGCCACCAGCAGTGGGATGGGCGGCTACACCTTC. As protein: CATSSGMGGYTF.

The V and J genes are TRBV12-3 or TRBV12-4 and TRBJ1-1; D remains ambiguous. Trimming stripped 2 bases from V and 0 bases from J, with 25 bases between. The CDR3 runs 20 residues. In DNA form, the CDR3 reads TGTGCCAGCAGTTTATTTGGTAGGATAGGGTCTCGCAGCATGAACACTGAAGCTTTCTTT. It specifies CASSLFGRIGSRSMNTEAFF.

The genes are TRBV2 and TRBJ2-5, with 9 bases fitting TRBD2. Trimming at V came to 8 bases and at J to 3 bases, leaving 16 bases not matched to a gene. Germline V gene lookup returns CDR1 SNHLY and CDR2 FYNNEI. This CDR3 has 17 amino acids. The CDR3 protein is CASLPFFSGGWEETQYF. In DNA form, the CDR3 reads TGTGCCAGCCTTCCTTTCTTTAGCGGGGGCTGGGAAGAGACCCAGTACTTC.

The DNA for the CDR3 is TGTGCCAGCAGCCTTCTGCTAGGGGGCAATCAGCCCCAGCATTTT. It specifies CASSLLLGGNQPQHF. The chain joins TRBV5-6 to TRBJ1-5; D is possibly TRBD1 (5 bases). CDR1 and CDR2 (germline): SGHDT, YYEEEE. The CDR3 is made up of 15 amino acids. V lost 4 bases and J 2 bases, leaving 13 bases between the germline ends.

The gene calls are TRBV7-9 and TRBJ2-3; tentative D call: TRBD2 (6 bases). The CDR3 has 16 amino acids. Trimming cost V 5 bases and J 0 bases, with 15 bases left between them. The V gene's germline CDR1 is SEHNR and CDR2 FQNEAQ (reference sequence). The CDR3 is CASSPASGPSTDTQYF. Written as DNA, the CDR3 is TGTGCCAGCAGCCCCGCCAGCGGGCCTAGCACAGATACGCAGTATTTT.